The clone carrying this T cell receptor beta chain was seen more than once but under ten times. What it recognizes is unknown. Whole-study findings and limits: Tumor-infiltrating Treg TCR alpha and beta sequences overlapped most with tumor naive CD4+ T cells, then blood naive. The TCR gene usage of tumor memory CD4+ T cells clustered together with blood and lymph node memory CD4+ cells and with lymph node naive CD4+ cells.

Constant-region reverse primers amplified full-length variable regions, followed by semi-nested Nested Universal Primer A PCR. TCRdb independently ran MiXCR on the 5' RACE reads; one entry per CDR3 protein. In the table there are about 59,000 distinct CDR3 sequences, less than 25% of which are singletons. The sorted Tregs were CD4+CD25+CD127-/low cells. Germline V gene lookup returns CDR1 KGHDR and CDR2 SFDVKD. With V trimmed by 1 base and J by 0 bases, 5 bases remained unmatched. The length of the CDR3 is 17 residues. The rearrangement joins TRBV24-1 to TRBJ1-3, with TRBD1 identical over 7 bases. The sequenced sample was tumor-infiltrating Tregs sorted from the breast tumor. This sequence was found in a female donor with breast cancer. In nucleotides, the CDR3 is TGTGCCACCAGTGATTTACGACAGGGAGGCTCTGGAAACACCATATATTTT. Its protein is CATSDLRQGGSGNTIYF.